The following is a TCR beta chain sequence with its context. What it binds is unknown. Germline V gene data show CDR1 as SGHRS and CDR2 as YFSETQ. Losses at the gene ends were 0 bases for V and 1 base for J; bases not matched to a gene: 8. The CDR3 is 17 residues long. These data come from a study of cytomegalovirus exposure and HLA in healthy donors. Primers included in the PCR were 60 Vbeta and 13 Jbeta primers. Produced via immunoSEQ multiplex PCR; TCRdb's table is partial and in-frame only. The sample lists about 190,000 clones, 82% seen once, with approximately 1.5% in the top ten. Overall study findings and caveats: An Asian-associated ancestry cluster reportedly showed fewer N-insertions than the approximately 700-donor mean in a later analysis.

V gene TRBV5-1 combines with J gene TRBJ2-5; 8 nucleotides match TRBD2. The TCR was taken from a woman aged 18-29 years in good health and CMV-seronegative. Sequencing used PBMCs. The CDR3 loop reads CASSLGISGTFQETQYF. In DNA form, the CDR3 reads TGCGCCAGCAGCTTGGGGATTAGCGGGACCTTCCAAGAGACCCAGTACTTC.